This entry is about one TCR beta chain. The authors distributed each subset's genomic DNA evenly over several immunoSEQ plates. Sequencing used immunoSEQ multiplex PCR; TCRdb keeps in-frame clones, though not all of them. Of hundreds of thousands of clones in the sample, more than 70% are singletons; the top ten hold more than 1.5%. The data were obtained in a study of shared clonotypes between healthy human individuals. Study information: With ages of 18 to 49, the donors were a couple of women and a few men.

The clonotype was recovered from a woman in her twenties or thirties in good health. Material for sequencing was memory CD4+ T cells sorted from blood. Noted subset: CD45RA-negative fraction.

The CDR3 coding sequence is TGTGCCAGCAGTGAAGAGTCCTTCCTAACCGGGGAGCTGTTTTTT. Translation: CASSEESFLTGELFF. The chain combines TRBV2 with TRBJ2-2; the D is unclear. The CDR3 contains 15 residues. Trimming pared 1 base from V and 5 bases from J, leaving 11 bases between. The germline CDR1 and CDR2 sequences are SNHLY and FYNNEI.